This entry concerns a single T cell receptor (beta chain). The clone's antigen remains unknown. Base qualities are missing; no much larger clone stands one base away. Library method: the immunoSEQ multiplex PCR assay. TCRdb provides this immuneACCESS table in a form limited to in-frame rearrangements. Some clones are lacking; in checked studies, under half of them reflect an unresolved V gene, and why the rest are absent is not known. In this sample the table shows 55,000 to 75,000 clones, about 94% of which occur a single time. The top ten constitute roughly 0.37% of the sample. The CDR3 covers 15 residues, taking in both the cysteine and the phenylalanine. Only the CDR3 portion is preserved as DNA: 45 bases, with reading frame beginning at the first base. Trimming costs V 0 bases and J 1 base, and their ends lie 9 bases apart. The germline V gene (reference sequence) provides CDR1 MNHEY and CDR2 SMNVEV.

The data were obtained in a study of technical replicates of blood from several donors (dated by TCRdb to about 2017). Rearrangement joined TRBV27 to TRBJ1-1; the D segment could be TRBD1, given 5 matching bases. Sequences were obtained from T cells isolated from PBMCs. The TCR originated in a human donor in good health. The sequenced DNA is TGTGCCAGCAGTTTATCGGAAACAGGGAACACTGAAGCTTTCTTT. Its protein reads: CASSLSETGNTEAFF.